Listed here are 10 T cell receptor beta chains from one sample, sequenced in a study of identical twins. MiXCR, run by TCRdb on the 5' RACE reads, gives a single entry per CDR3 protein. The sample holds 400,000 to 550,000 distinct CDR3 sequences; roughly an eighth are singletons and the top ten take 0.95% to 1%. Another study also made use of these data, one on yellow fever vaccine responses in identical twins.

The source material was CD4+ T cells sorted from blood. Receptors were obtained from a woman between 18 and 29 years old in good health.

The rearrangement joins TRBV14 to TRBJ2-2; tentative D call: TRBD2 (5 bases). Germline V gene sequence: CDR1 SGHDN, CDR2 FVKESK. V lost 6 bases to trimming and J lost 6 bases, with 20 bases between them. The CDR3 contains 16 residues. The DNA for the CDR3 is TGTGCCAGCAGTCCCAGGAGGTCGAATGCACCCGGGGAGCTGTTTTTT. Translation gives CASSPRRSNAPGELFF. The variable domain in full, completed from reference TRBV14 and TRBJ2-2, reads EAGVTQFPSHSVIEKGQTVTLRCDPISGHDNLYWYRRVMGKEIKFLLHFVKESKQDESGMPNNRFLAERTGGTYSTLKVQPAELEDSGVYFCASSPRRSNAPGELFFGEGSRLTVL.

The chain is built from TRBV10-3 and TRBJ2-6; no reliable D call. Trimming cost V 7 bases and J 8 bases, with 15 bases left between them. Germline CDR1 is ENHRY and CDR2 is SYGVKD. The CDR3 is 14 amino acids. The CDR3 sequence: CAITPRAQTNVLTF. CDR3 DNA sequence: TGTGCCATCACCCCCCGGGCACAGACCAACGTCCTGACTTTC.

This clonotype occurred many times. J is TRBJ2-3 and V is TRBV7-2; D is unresolved. The CDR3 loop spans 13 amino acids. Germline V gene sequence: CDR1 SGHTA, CDR2 FQGNSA. V lost 1 base to trimming and J lost 4 bases, with 6 bases between them. The CDR3 DNA reads as TGTGCCAGCAGCTTAGGGCCCGCAGATACGCAGTATTTT. It translates to CASSLGPADTQYF.

This clonotype was seen a handful of times. The CDR3 here is CASSQDSRSYEQYF. The CDR3 coding sequence is TGTGCCAGCAGCCAAGATTCAAGATCCTACGAGCAGTACTTC. The chain uses TRBV3-1 and TRBJ2-7; D ambiguous. Germline V gene lookup returns CDR1 LGHDT and CDR2 YNNKEL (reference sequence). The CDR3 extends over 14 amino acids. The germline V and J ends were trimmed by 0 bases and 1 base, with 7 bases remaining between them.

This clonotype was recorded at least ten times. The chain links TRBV20-1 to TRBJ2-5; TRBD1 matches 8 bases. V lost 4 bases, J lost 5 bases, and 12 bases stayed unmatched. The CDR3 sequence is 15 residues long. Germline lookup yields CDR1 DFQATT and CDR2 SNEGSKA (reference sequence). The CDR3: CSANSQTGVHETQYF. CDR3 coding DNA: TGCAGTGCTAACTCTCAGACAGGGGTTCACGAGACCCAGTACTTC.

This clonotype has at least ten counts. This chain uses TRBV29-1 with TRBJ2-7; either TRBD1 or TRBD2 may supply D (5 bases each). Deletions cut 4 bases from V and 6 bases from J, with 16 bases between. Germline V lookup: CDR1 SQVTM, CDR2 ANQGSEA. The CDR3 has 13 residues. This chain's CDR3 is CSVVPGTGFEQYF. The CDR3 DNA sequence: TGCAGCGTTGTTCCGGGAACAGGCTTCGAGCAGTACTTC.

In its sample, this clonotype was seen a few times. The J gene is TRBJ2-7, the V gene TRBV5-1; maybe TRBD2 (6 bases). Per germline, CDR1 SGHRS and CDR2 YFSETQ. The V gene lost 4 bases and the J gene lost 5 bases, with 19 bases spanning the gap. CDR3 length equals 15 residues. CDR3 sequence: CASSTVTREVNEQYF. Written as DNA, the CDR3 is TGCGCCAGCAGCACCGTGACCAGGGAGGTAAACGAGCAGTACTTC. The full variable domain, completed using reference TRBV5-1 and TRBJ2-7, is KAGVTQTPRYLIKTRGQQVTLSCSPISGHRSVSWYQQTPGQGLQFLFEYFSETQRNKGNFPGRFSGRQFSNSRSEMNVSTLELGDSALYLCASSTVTREVNEQYFGPGTRLTVT.

The rearrangement uses TRBV28 and TRBJ2-2; D is ambiguous. The CDR3 loop spans 13 amino acids. Germline CDR1 is MDHEN and CDR2 is SYDVKM. V was pared by 5 bases and J by 7 bases, with 11 bases between. CDR3 in DNA: TGTGCCAGCAGTCTCCTGTTGGGCGGGGAGCTGTTTTTT. Protein sequence: CASSLLLGGELFF.

The chain uses TRBV27 and TRBJ2-7, with TRBD1 identical over 9 bases. V dropped 6 bases and J dropped 3; count of bases not matched to a gene: 6. This CDR3 comprises 14 residues. CDR1 MNHEY and CDR2 SMNVEV come from the germline V gene (reference sequence). The CDR3 DNA sequence: TGTGCCAGCAGAACAACAGGGGGCTTCTACGAGCAGTACTTC. It specifies CASRTTGGFYEQYF.

The chain links TRBV25-1 to TRBJ2-7; D gene unclear. The germline gives CDR1 MGHDK, CDR2 SYGVNS. V dropped 1 base and J dropped 6 bases, with 7 bases sitting between them. The CDR3 spans 12 residues. The CDR3 coding sequence is TGTGCCAGCAGTGAATCTGTGGGCGAGCAGTACTTC. The encoded protein is CASSESVGEQYF.